This T cell receptor (beta chain) was captured in a study of OX40 agonist ivuxolimab in advanced cancers. Study overall: The dose-escalation cohort had hepatocellular carcinoma, melanoma, renal cell or head and neck cancer. In three patients, partial responses were observed, one with hepatocellular carcinoma and two with cutaneous melanoma.

The assay was immunoSEQ multiplex PCR, and TCRdb's table has in-frame clones only and misses some. In the table there are 25,000 to 35,000 clones, 60% to 85% of which are singletons. Per germline, CDR1 KGHSH and CDR2 LQKENI. CDR3 length: 16 amino acids. V dropped 3 bases and J dropped 0 bases, with 12 bases sitting between them. A note on this clone: The antigen is undetermined.

Findings of the study overall: Some nonresponders also had low normalized T-cell clonal expansion. Researchers report that CD8+ T cells had, on average, more expanded clones than CD4+.

This receptor was taken from an adult with an advanced solid tumor such as melanoma, head and neck, liver or kidney cancer. The chain links TRBV18 to TRBJ2-4; D remains unclear. The sample consisted of CD4+ or CD8+ T cells sorted from blood, taken in a trial of the OX40 agonist ivuxolimab. CDR3 amino acids: CASSPSSALAKNIQYF. The CDR3, as DNA: TGTGCCAGCTCACCCTCCTCCGCGCTAGCCAAAAACATTCAGTACTTC.